One sample yielded the 13 T cell receptor beta chains listed below, sequenced in a study of blood T cell repertoires in COVID-19. TCRdb keeps only in-frame clones here, not all; method: immunoSEQ multiplex PCR. The repertoire has some 330,000 clones, around 83% of them found once; the top ten carry about 5.4%. The sequencing input was PBMCs or T cells enriched from blood (not recorded which). All receptors derive from a woman in her fifties or sixties who had recovered from COVID-19.

The chain couples TRBV4-2 to TRBJ2-2, with 9 bases lining up with TRBD1. Germline trimming cut 0 bases from V and 4 bases from J; bases unmatched to any gene: 9. CDR1 LGHNA and CDR2 YNFKEQ come from the germline V gene. The CDR3 loop spans 18 amino acids. CDR3 amino acids: CASSQEISGTGSTGELFF. The CDR3 nucleotides are TGTGCCAGCAGCCAAGAGATAAGTGGGACAGGGAGCACCGGGGAGCTGTTTTTT.

The chain combines TRBV19 with TRBJ1-5; TRBD1 is a possible D gene (6 bases). The CDR3 contains 14 residues. V lost 5 bases, J lost 4 bases, and 12 bases lay in between. Germline CDR1 LNHDA, CDR2 SQIVND (reference sequence). The CDR3 protein is CASSRTATNQPQHF. For the CDR3, the DNA is TGTGCCAGTAGTCGGACAGCGACAAATCAGCCCCAGCATTTT.

V usage is TRBV6-2 or TRBV6-3 and J usage is TRBJ1-1; possibly TRBD1 for D (5 bases). Germline values: CDR1 MNHEY, CDR2 SVGEGT. This CDR3 comprises 15 residues. The V gene lost 4 bases and the J gene lost 7 bases, with 19 bases spanning the gap. CDR3 sequence reads: CASSWSGRVDVEAFF. In DNA form, the CDR3 reads TGTGCCAGCAGTTGGTCGGGCAGGGTCGACGTTGAAGCTTTCTTT.

The genes are TRBV10-3 and TRBJ2-2, with D hard to call. Germline values: CDR1 ENHRY, CDR2 SYGVKD. The CDR3 sequence is 16 residues long. The V and J ends lost 3 bases and 2 bases respectively, with 13 bases between them. The CDR3 bases are TGTGCCATCAGTGATGGTTGGGCCGCTAACACCGGGGAGCTGTTTTTT. Encoded protein: CAISDGWAANTGELFF.

This chain links TRBV4-3 with TRBJ1-1; D ambiguous. Trimming removed 7 bases from V and 3 bases from J, with 15 bases in between. Germline CDR1 reads LGHNA; CDR2 reads YSLEER. The CDR3 spans 14 residues. Written as DNA, the CDR3 is TGCGCCAGCACCAACACCCAGGTGGACACTGAAGCTTTCTTT. Residues: CASTNTQVDTEAFF.

This clone was recorded only once. The V call is TRBV7-2, the J call TRBJ1-1; possible D gene TRBD1, 6 bases. The CDR3 length is 15 residues. CDR1 is SGHTA and CDR2 is FQGNSA in the germline V gene. V dropped 1 base and J dropped 3 bases, with 12 bases sitting between them. CDR3 region: CASSLVGRGDTEAFF. In DNA form, the CDR3 reads TGTGCCAGCAGCTTAGTGGGCAGGGGAGACACTGAAGCTTTCTTT.

This clone has more than one count but fewer than ten. V is TRBV20-1 and J is TRBJ2-7; D call uncertain. Germline CDR1 and CDR2: DFQATT and SNEGSKA (reference sequence). This CDR3 has 11 residues. V was cut by 5 bases and J by 2 bases, with 7 bases left in between. The CDR3 DNA reads as TGCAGTGCTCAGGCCGCCTACGAGCAGTACTTC. It encodes CSAQAAYEQYF.

The rearrangement joins TRBV5-4 to TRBJ1-5, with D unresolved. CDR1 and CDR2 (germline): SGHNT, YYREEE (reference sequence). This CDR3 is 13 amino acids long. The ends were cut back, 4 bases at V and 7 bases at J, with 12 bases in the middle. CDR3 region: CASSGGVAQPQHF. In DNA, the CDR3 is TGTGCCAGCAGCGGCGGGGTTGCGCAGCCCCAGCATTTT.

The chain couples TRBV3-1 (or the pseudogene TRBV3-2) to TRBJ1-2; D is unclear. The CDR3 extends over 15 amino acids. The V gene's germline CDR1 is LGHDT and CDR2 YNNKEL (reference sequence). V was clipped by 1 base and J by 7 bases, with 16 bases between them. The CDR3: CASSQAVKWEGGYTF. CDR3 DNA: TGTGCCAGCAGCCAAGCGGTAAAGTGGGAGGGTGGCTACACCTTC.

This clone was recorded a few times. The J gene is TRBJ1-3, the V gene TRBV4-3; D may be TRBD1 (6 bases). The ends were cut back, 6 bases at V and 0 bases at J, with 12 bases in the middle. The CDR3 is 15 residues long. Germline CDR1 LGHNA, CDR2 YSLEER. The CDR3 sequence is CASSRVRGSGNTIYF. For the CDR3, the DNA is TGCGCCAGCAGTCGAGTCAGGGGCTCTGGAAACACCATATATTTT.

J is TRBJ2-3 and V is TRBV29-1, with TRBD2 matching 10 bases. Trimming at V came to 6 bases and at J to 1 base, leaving 7 bases not matched to a gene. Germline CDR1 is SQVTM and CDR2 is ANQGSEA. The CDR3 contains 15 residues. The CDR3 DNA reads TGCAGCGTGATAGCGGGAGGTGGAGGCACAGATACGCAGTATTTT. Its translation is CSVIAGGGGTDTQYF.

The CDR3 DNA follows: TGTGCCAGCAGCCGACTAGCGGGGGGAATATACGGTGAGCAGTTCTTC. This codes for CASSRLAGGIYGEQFF. This rearrangement joins TRBV3-1 (or the pseudogene TRBV3-2) to TRBJ2-1; 13 positions match TRBD2. V was pared by 4 bases and J by 9 bases, with 9 bases of the junction left unmatched. The CDR3 extends over 16 amino acids. Germline CDR1 and CDR2: LGHDT and YNNKEL (reference sequence).

The chain links TRBV18 to TRBJ1-6; 9 bases map to TRBD1. CDR3 length equals 17 residues. Germline V gene data show CDR1 as KGHSH and CDR2 as LQKENI. V trimming: 3 bases; J trimming: 6 bases; junction bases outside the gene matches: 9. This CDR3 reads CASSPDRGLISNSPLHF. The CDR3 coding sequence is TGTGCCAGCTCACCCGACAGGGGGTTGATAAGTAATTCACCCCTCCACTTT.